The next 17 T cell receptor beta chains were all read from a single sample in a study of T cell responses to AZD1222 COVID-19 vaccine. The assay was immunoSEQ multiplex PCR, and TCRdb's table has in-frame clones only and misses some. This sample has under 150,000 clones, with around 85% found just once. Sequencing used peripheral blood, obtained on day 0 of AZD1222 vaccination. The receptors come from an adult in good health.

The V gene is TRBV19, the J gene TRBJ1-2; the match to TRBD1 covers 7 bases. CDR3 length: 17 amino acids. Germline CDR1 is LNHDA and CDR2 is SQIVND (reference sequence). V shed 2 bases and J 0 bases; nucleotides not matched to a gene: 9. The CDR3 region is CASSIFGKGGANYGYTF. For the CDR3, the DNA is TGTGCCAGTAGTATATTCGGTAAAGGGGGCGCTAACTATGGCTACACCTTC.

The gene calls are TRBV7-2 and TRBJ2-7; possible D gene TRBD2, 5 bases. Looked up from germline, CDR1 is SGHTA and CDR2 is FQGNSA. Trimming removed 5 bases at V and 2 bases at J, with 19 bases between. CDR3 length: 16 residues. The CDR3 reads CASSPGAARAAYEQYF. The CDR3 coding sequence is TGTGCCAGCAGCCCCGGAGCTGCGCGGGCGGCCTACGAGCAGTACTTC.

The V call is TRBV28, the J call TRBJ1-1; TRBD1 might be the D (5 bases). Germline CDR1 MDHEN, CDR2 SYDVKM. The CDR3 is made up of 14 amino acids. V gave up 5 bases and J gave up 0 bases, with 10 bases separating them. The CDR3: CASSPLGVNTEAFF. The CDR3 DNA follows: TGTGCCAGCAGTCCGTTGGGGGTGAACACTGAAGCTTTCTTT.

The chain has TRBV3-1 (or the pseudogene TRBV3-2) and TRBJ2-5; D perhaps matches TRBD1 (6 bases). Trimming took off 2 bases at V and 4 bases at J, with 14 bases between the two ends. The CDR3 is made up of 15 amino acids. Germline CDR1 and CDR2: LGHDT and YNNKEL (reference sequence). CDR3 amino acids: CASSQKGTGTETQYF. For the CDR3, the DNA is TGTGCCAGCAGCCAAAAAGGCACAGGGACAGAGACCCAGTACTTC.

V is TRBV18 and J is TRBJ1-2; tentatively, D is TRBD1 (5 bases). Germline V CDR1 and CDR2: KGHSH, LQKENI. CDR3 size: 13 residues. Trimming cost V 3 bases and J 6 bases, with 11 bases left between them. CDR3 in amino acids: CASSPRGSDGYTF. The CDR3 DNA follows: TGTGCCAGCTCACCGCGGGGGTCTGATGGCTACACCTTC.

This chain uses TRBV28 with TRBJ1-1, with D possibly being TRBD1 (5 bases). Germline loops: CDR1 MDHEN, CDR2 SYDVKM. Trimming removed 3 bases from V and 1 base from J, with 9 bases in between. The CDR3 loop spans 14 amino acids. CDR3 sequence: CASSLGVPNTEAFF. DNA for the CDR3: TGTGCCAGCAGTTTGGGGGTCCCGAACACTGAAGCTTTCTTT.

This chain connects TRBV18 to TRBJ1-5; 8 bases match TRBD1. Losses at the gene ends were 2 bases for V and 6 bases for J; bases not matched to a gene: 15. This CDR3 comprises 18 residues. The germline CDR1 and CDR2 sequences are KGHSH and LQKENI. The CDR3 nucleotides are TGTGCCAGCTCACCAATTGGGTTAGGGACAGGCATGACTCAGCCCCAGCATTTT. Translating gives CASSPIGLGTGMTQPQHF.

The chain is built from TRBV9 and TRBJ1-1, with 10 bases that match TRBD1. Germline CDR1 reads SGDLS; CDR2 reads YYNGEE. This CDR3 contains 15 residues. The trim removed 2 bases at V and 3 bases at J, leaving 4 bases unmatched. The CDR3 is CASSVTGGQDTEAFF. CDR3 DNA: TGTGCCAGCAGCGTGACAGGGGGCCAGGACACTGAAGCTTTCTTT.

The chain recombines TRBV6-5 with TRBJ1-2, with D perhaps TRBD1 (5 bases). The CDR3 length is 14 residues. V was clipped by 5 bases and J by 2 bases, with 12 bases between them. Germline V gene data show CDR1 as MNHEY and CDR2 as SVGAGI. The CDR3 sequence: CASSTAAGNYGYTF. In DNA form, the CDR3 reads TGTGCCAGCAGTACCGCGGCAGGGAACTATGGCTACACCTTC.

The chain links TRBV6-1 to TRBJ2-7; TRBD2 aligns across 14 bases. With V trimmed by 4 bases and J by 0 bases, 5 bases remained unmatched. The V gene's germline CDR1 is MNHNS and CDR2 SASEGT. This CDR3 region has 17 residues. This CDR3 reads CASSAGTSGRVSYEQYF. Written as DNA, the CDR3 is TGTGCCAGCAGTGCTGGGACTAGCGGGAGAGTCTCCTACGAGCAGTACTTC.

This clone was recorded a few times. The CDR3 protein is CASSQRGQGSGEQYF. Written as DNA, the CDR3 is TGTGCCAGCAGCCAAAGGGGACAGGGGTCGGGCGAGCAGTACTTC. The genes are TRBV3-1 (or the pseudogene TRBV3-2) and TRBJ2-7; the match to TRBD1 covers 10 bases. Germline trimming cut 2 bases from V and 6 bases from J; bases unmatched to any gene: 7. Germline V lookup: CDR1 LGHDT, CDR2 YNNKEL (reference sequence). The CDR3 runs 15 residues.

This clone was counted a few times. The rearrangement joins TRBV6-1 to TRBJ2-2; 9 bases are shared with TRBD1. This CDR3 region has 14 residues. Unmatched junction bases numbered 5, after V lost 6 bases and J lost 6 bases. Germline values: CDR1 MNHNS, CDR2 SASEGT. CDR3 nucleotides: TGTGCCAGCAGCTCCCGGACAGGGGCCGGGGAGCTGTTTTTT. Its protein is CASSSRTGAGELFF.

The rearrangement uses TRBV7-3 and TRBJ2-1; 7 bases match TRBD1. With V trimmed by 4 bases and J by 0 bases, 3 bases remained unmatched. Germline V gene sequence: CDR1 SGHTA, CDR2 FQGTGA. This CDR3 is built from 15 residues. The CDR3 bases are TGTGCCAGCAGCTCTCCAGGGGGCTCCTACAATGAGCAGTTCTTC. Encoded protein: CASSSPGGSYNEQFF.

V is TRBV4-2 and J is TRBJ2-1; maybe TRBD1 (6 bases). The germline V gene encodes CDR1 LGHNA and CDR2 YNFKEQ. There are 15 residues in the CDR3. V shed 0 bases and J shed 2 bases, with 8 bases lying between them. CDR3 sequence reads: CASSQEYRAYNEQFF. The CDR3 DNA reads TGTGCCAGCAGCCAAGAGTACAGGGCCTACAATGAGCAGTTCTTC.

This sequence joins TRBV27 and TRBJ2-1; D is tentatively TRBD1 or TRBD2 (5 bases each). CDR1 is MNHEY, CDR2 SMNVEV, per germline (reference sequence). V was clipped by 3 bases and J by 9 bases, with 9 bases between them. This CDR3 comprises 12 residues. CDR3 in DNA: TGTGCCAGCAGTTTTCCTGGGGGTGAGCAGTTCTTC. Residues: CASSFPGGEQFF.

V gene TRBV6-5 combines with J gene TRBJ2-6, with no clear D. This CDR3 is 15 amino acids long. Germline values: CDR1 MNHEY, CDR2 SVGAGI. V was clipped by 0 bases and J by 2 bases, with 5 bases between them. CDR3 nucleotide sequence: TGTGCCAGCAGTTACTCGTGGGCTGGGGCCAACGTCCTGACTTTC. Translation gives CASSYSWAGANVLTF.

This chain joins TRBV7-2 and TRBJ2-3; 11 nucleotides agree with TRBD2. J gave up 0 bases and V 0 bases, and 8 bases lay outside the gene matches. Per the germline V gene, CDR1 is SGHTA and CDR2 is FQGNSA. This CDR3 is built from 19 residues. CDR3 sequence reads: CASSLAKLAGAISTDTQYF. CDR3 coding DNA: TGTGCCAGCAGCTTAGCTAAACTAGCGGGAGCGATTAGCACAGATACGCAGTATTTT.